This TCR beta chain was recorded in a study of T cell responses to AZD1222 COVID-19 vaccine. Notes on the study in general: Along spike, vaccine-associated CD4 TCRs were found throughout, with dominance at 160-218 and 743-854. Just six people given AZD1222 tested seropositive at baseline. The sample set comprised mostly white British donors with more females, and clonal diversity was possibly underestimated.

The table came from immunoSEQ multiplex PCR; TCRdb's copy has only in-frame clones and leaves some out. The sample carries just under 90,000 clones, approximately 91% recorded once. A remark on this clone: What it binds is not known.

Timing groups of about 4 and about 12 weeks for second doses were pooled. From germline, CDR1 is SGHNT and CDR2 YENEEA. With 5 bases removed from V and 5 bases from J, the gap between germline ends came to 12 bases. The CDR3 has 13 residues. The TCR was taken from an adult who received the AZD1222 COVID-19 vaccine. The chain recombines TRBV11-3 with TRBJ1-1, with D unclear. The material sequenced was peripheral blood, taken 28 days after the second AZD1222 dose. CDR3 protein: CASSGQAGTEAFF. For the CDR3, the DNA is TGTGCCAGCAGCGGTCAGGCGGGAACTGAAGCTTTCTTT. The entire variable domain, with the rest obtained from reference TRBV11-3 and TRBJ1-1, is as follows: EAGVVQSPRYKIIEKKQPVAFWCNPISGHNTLYWYLQNLGQGPELLIRYENEEAVDDSQLPKDRFSAERLKGVDSTLKIQPAELGDSAVYLCASSGQAGTEAFFGQGTRLTVV.